Presented here are 7 T cell receptor beta chains from one specimen sequenced in a study of blood T cell repertoires in COVID-19. Here immunoSEQ multiplex PCR was the method, and the copy in TCRdb shows in-frame clones only, minus some. Here the sample spans some 120,000 clones, roughly 90% being singletons. The sequenced material came from peripheral blood. These receptors were taken from a man in his forties or fifties with acute or convalescent COVID-19.

The genes are TRBV6-6 and TRBJ2-7, with D perhaps TRBD2 (5 bases). The CDR3 length is 12 residues. The V gene's germline CDR1 is MNHNY and CDR2 SVGAGI (reference sequence). Trimming cost V 6 bases and J 6 bases, with 12 bases left between them. The CDR3 DNA reads as TGTGCCAGCAGCCGCACTAGTCCCGAGCAGTACTTC. It codes for CASSRTSPEQYF.

J is TRBJ1-6 and V is TRBV7-9; maybe TRBD1 (5 bases). Germline CDR1 is SEHNR and CDR2 is FQNEAQ (reference sequence). Trimming cost V 4 bases and J 7 bases, with 20 bases left between them. The CDR3 runs to 17 residues. DNA of the CDR3: TGTGCCAGCAGCTCGATTGAACCGGGACTTCAGAATTCACCCCTCCACTTT. This translates into CASSSIEPGLQNSPLHF.

V and J are TRBV5-1 and TRBJ2-1, with D possibly TRBD2 on 5 matching bases. Germline assignment: CDR1 SGHRS and CDR2 YFSETQ. The CDR3 has 14 residues. V was clipped by 0 bases and J by 10 bases, with 14 bases between them. CDR3 sequence reads: CASSLDSSVPEQFF. As DNA, the CDR3 is TGCGCCAGCAGCTTGGATAGTAGCGTCCCCGAGCAGTTCTTC. The full variable domain, in which reference TRBV5-1 and TRBJ2-1 provide the parts outside the CDR3, is KAGVTQTPRYLIKTRGQQVTLSCSPISGHRSVSWYQQTPGQGLQFLFEYFSETQRNKGNFPGRFSGRQFSNSRSEMNVSTLELGDSALYLCASSLDSSVPEQFFGPGTRLTVL.

V and J are TRBV7-2 and TRBJ1-2, with D tentatively TRBD1 (5 bases). V shed 5 bases and J shed 2 bases, with 12 bases lying between them. Germline V lookup: CDR1 SGHTA, CDR2 FQGNSA. This CDR3 contains 14 residues. As DNA, the CDR3 is TGTGCCAGCAGCCTGACAGATGAGAACTATGGCTACACCTTC. The encoded protein is CASSLTDENYGYTF.

CDR3 bases: TGTGCCAGCAGCTTAGTGTCAGGGGCCGCCCACGAGCAGTACTTC. Its protein is CASSLVSGAAHEQYF. The chain carries TRBV7-2 and TRBJ2-7; a weak D match, TRBD1 (6 bases). Trimming removed 1 base at V and 5 bases at J, with 15 bases between. The CDR3 is 15 residues long. The V gene's germline CDR1 is SGHTA and CDR2 FQGNSA.

This clone was counted once. V and J are TRBV19 and TRBJ2-1; D possibly corresponds to TRBD1 (7 bases). V lost 1 base to trimming and J lost 7 bases, with 11 bases between them. This CDR3 is built from 14 residues. Germline assignment: CDR1 LNHDA and CDR2 SQIVND (reference sequence). The CDR3 coding sequence is TGTGCCAGTAGTATAGTCAGGGGGGAAAATGAGCAGTTCTTC. As protein: CASSIVRGENEQFF. The full variable domain, its missing parts supplied by reference TRBV19 and TRBJ2-1, is DGGITQSPKYLFRKEGQNVTLSCEQNLNHDAMYWYRQDPGQGLRLIYYSQIVNDFQKGDIAEGYSVSREKKESFPLTVTSAQKNPTAFYLCASSIVRGENEQFFGPGTRLTVL.

This rearrangement joins TRBV2 to TRBJ2-3; TRBD2 matches 12 bases. Germline values: CDR1 SNHLY, CDR2 FYNNEI. Unmatched junction bases numbered 7, after V lost 6 bases and J lost 6 bases. The CDR3 consists of 15 residues. The CDR3 loop reads CASRETSGSRDTQYF. CDR3 sequence (DNA): TGTGCCAGCAGAGAGACTAGCGGGAGCAGGGATACGCAGTATTTT.